The source of this T cell receptor beta chain is a study of shared clonotypes between healthy human individuals (dated by TCRdb to 2018 to 2021). Background on the whole study: The cohort comprised a couple of women and a few men aged 18 to 49 years. The study deeply sequenced blood TCR repertoires of several healthy adults to estimate repertoire size and the extent of clonotype sharing between individuals. Between about 0.85 and 10 billion PBMCs per donor were obtained by leukapheresis. To increase sequencing depth and limit assay-specific biases, different laboratories used diverse techniques to prepare libraries and sequence TCR repertoires. For each donor, CD4 naive and CD4 memory were each given three plates, CD8 naive was given two plates, and CD8 memory was given one plate.

The donors were healthy, HIV-negative adults with no recently reported acute infections or vaccinations. Every donor was a Caucasian adult living in Nashville, Tennessee, USA. CD4+ T cells were enriched by magnetic negative selection, after which naive cells were positively selected on CD45RA and the negative fraction was taken as the memory subset. After blood collection by leukapheresis, PBMCs were isolated using Ficoll-Histopaque density gradient centrifugation and then cryopreserved in the vapor phase of liquid nitrogen. Analytical flow cytometry was used to check the purity and quantity of every magnetically sorted T cell population. From each sorted fraction, genomic DNA was isolated and quantified by UV absorbance on a Nanodrop 2000c. Findings and caveats that apply to the study as a whole: Naive subsets generally had larger estimated clonotype richness than memory subsets. Rarefaction of sorted-subset datasets indicated incomplete sequencing despite the large sequencing depth. Based on pairwise subsampling, the degree of clonotype sharing among donors was expected to be affected by sequencing depth. Sampling was limited to blood, and TCR repertoires in tissue likely differ from TCR repertoires in blood. About 5% of naive CD4, 3% to 3.5% of naive CD8, about 2.1% of memory CD4, and about 0.4% of memory CD8 clonotypes were shared across a handful of donors. Compared with non-shared clonotypes, the clonotypes found in all four sorted-subset donors had higher generation probabilities. The genetic and exposure-history diversity represented was limited by the small number of donors.

Its CDR3 holds 18 amino acids, cysteine through phenylalanine. Of the read, only the CDR3 DNA is kept; its 54 bases are in frame from base 1. For CDR1 and CDR2, the germline V gene lists LGHNA and YSLEER. V and J are trimmed by 0 bases and 4 bases, and the gene matches miss 10 bases of the junction. On this clone itself: Its antigen is not yet known. Per-nucleotide qualities are absent, and no much larger clonotype sits a single base away.

Using the deep immunoSEQ assay, TCR CDR3 regions were amplified from genomic DNA by multiplex PCR. For each cell subset, the extracted genomic DNA was distributed evenly across all wells of several immunoSEQ 96-well plates, and each plate served as one replicate. For sorted subsets, 150 to 250 ng genomic DNA, equal to 30,000 or so T cell genomes, was loaded into each replicate PCR. Purified libraries were measured with a Qubit 3.0 fluorometer, size-checked on a Bioanalyzer 2100, and measured again with the KAPA Library Quantification kit. A separate single-read 150-cycle Illumina NextSeq 550 flow cell was used to sequence each immunoSEQ 96-well plate. The study's processing was this. The immunoSEQ output contained only junctional sequences without quality scores, so filtering could not match that applied to full-length reads. Sequences were annotated with PyIR, a Python wrapper for IgBLAST v1.9, and V/J genes and CDR3 were assigned using IMGT germline references. Any read was removed if the V/J assignment was weak (E-value above 1e-6), the CDR3 was missing, or the read contained stop codons, out-of-frame junctions, or ambiguous translated residues. A V3J clonotype was defined by an identical inferred V gene, J gene, and CDR3 amino acid sequence. The percentage overlap between two repertoires was calculated by dividing the number of shared unique clonotypes by the size of the smaller repertoire. RTK rarefaction, the Chao1 estimator, and Recon v2.1 estimates of unobserved clonotypes were used to assess repertoire richness. Generation probabilities for all TCRbeta clonotypes obtained by the gDNA method from a few donors were computed using OLGA. TCRdb took over this immuneACCESS table, retaining in-frame rearrangements with V and J assigned. Such tables are incomplete; in checked studies, under half of the missing clones stem from an unresolved V gene, and the remainder is unexplained. Clone size and V and J calls were adopted from that table, with D and trimming inferred from the DNA. The sample table shows 190,000 or so clones, and around 63% are seen once. Together, the top ten hold 10% of the sample.

The chain couples TRBV4-3 to TRBJ2-3, and 10 bases in between align with TRBD2. The receptor comes from a young man in good health. The material sequenced was memory CD4+ T cells sorted from blood. This specimen's cell subset or site label, interpreted: CD45RA-negative fraction. The CDR3 sequence is CASSQDLIASGSADTQYF. The nucleotide sequence is given as TGCGCCAGCAGCCAAGATCTGATCGCTAGCGGGAGTGCAGATACGCAGTATTTT.